Following are 32 T cell receptor beta chains from one sample sequenced in a study of blood T cell repertoires in COVID-19. Profiling relied on immunoSEQ multiplex PCR, and the TCRdb table lists in-frame clones only, not all of them. Here the sample spans tens of thousands of clones, approximately 86% being singletons. The sequencing input was peripheral blood. The receptors stem from a human donor in a cohort sampled during active COVID-19.

The J gene is TRBJ2-5, the V gene TRBV14, with 7 positions matching TRBD2. V lost 0 bases and J lost 3; bases outside the gene matches: 10. Germline loops: CDR1 SGHDN, CDR2 FVKESK. This CDR3 comprises 17 residues. The CDR3 loop is CASSQDRRGRLEETQYF. The CDR3 bases are TGTGCCAGCAGCCAAGATCGGCGGGGGAGACTTGAAGAGACCCAGTACTTC.

This clone was counted once. This chain joins TRBV4-1 and TRBJ2-7; TRBD2 matches 11 bases. V lost 5 bases and J lost 6; bases outside the gene matches: 6. Germline assignment: CDR1 MGHRA and CDR2 YSYEKL. This CDR3 contains 14 residues. CDR3 amino acids: CASSYISGRGEQYF. CDR3 DNA sequence: TGCGCCAGCAGCTATATTAGCGGGAGGGGCGAGCAGTACTTC.

The rearrangement links TRBV29-1 to TRBJ2-2, with D unresolved. The CDR3 runs 14 residues. The germline V and J ends were trimmed by 4 bases and 4 bases, with 13 bases remaining between them. From germline, CDR1 is SQVTM and CDR2 ANQGSEA. The CDR3 loop is CSVGPRRVTGELFF. In DNA, the CDR3 is TGCAGCGTTGGCCCAAGACGGGTCACCGGGGAGCTGTTTTTT.

The V and J genes are TRBV7-2 and TRBJ1-2, with 8 bases that match TRBD1. The CDR3 length is 18 residues. V lost 1 base, J lost 4 bases, and 14 bases stayed unmatched. Germline V CDR1 and CDR2: SGHTA, FQGNSA. This CDR3 reads CASSLGGKGQGPAYGYTF. DNA for the CDR3: TGTGCCAGCAGCTTAGGGGGAAAAGGACAGGGCCCAGCCTATGGCTACACCTTC.

This clone was detected a few times. The V gene is TRBV5-4, the J gene TRBJ2-1; the match to TRBD2 covers 11 bases. V was clipped by 2 bases and J by 7 bases; unmatched bases: 11. Per the germline V gene, CDR1 is SGHNT and CDR2 is YYREEE (reference sequence). The CDR3 has 17 amino acids. CDR3 nucleotide sequence: TGTGCCAGCAGCTTTGCTAGCGGGAGGACGGTTTTGAATGAGCAGTTCTTC. Translated: CASSFASGRTVLNEQFF. The full variable domain, in which reference TRBV5-4 and TRBJ2-1 provide the parts outside the CDR3, is ETGVTQSPTHLIKTRGQQVTLRCSSQSGHNTVSWYQQALGQGPQFIFQYYREEENGRGNFPPRFSGLQFPNYSSELNVNALELDDSALYLCASSFASGRTVLNEQFFGPGTRLTVL.

The chain uses TRBV6-5 and TRBJ2-1; D is ambiguous. Germline V CDR1 and CDR2: MNHEY, SVGAGI. CDR3 length: 15 residues. V was cut by 6 bases and J by 4 bases, with 16 bases left in between. The CDR3 nucleotides are TGTGCCAGCAGACCGTCCGGGTCTGGGTACAATGAGCAGTTCTTC. Amino acid sequence: CASRPSGSGYNEQFF.

This sequence joins TRBV4-2 and TRBJ2-1; 7 positions match TRBD2. V dropped 3 bases and J dropped 4; count of bases not matched to a gene: 12. CDR1 is LGHNA, CDR2 YNFKEQ, per germline. The CDR3 is 17 residues long. CDR3 nucleotide sequence: TGTGCCAGCAGCCAGGCAGCCGGAGCGGGGAGGTACAATGAGCAGTTCTTC. Residues: CASSQAAGAGRYNEQFF.

This chain uses TRBV11-3 with TRBJ2-7, with TRBD2 matching over 9 bases. CDR1 and CDR2 (germline): SGHNT, YENEEA. The junction had 11 bases not matched to a gene; V was cut back by 5 bases and J by 6 bases. CDR3 length equals 15 residues. The CDR3 reads CASSLTSGGFSEQYF. CDR3 DNA: TGTGCCAGCAGCCTGACTAGCGGAGGATTTTCCGAGCAGTACTTC.

The rearrangement links TRBV18 to TRBJ1-1; 7 bases line up with TRBD1. CDR3 size: 13 residues. The germline CDR1 and CDR2 sequences are KGHSH and LQKENI. Unmatched junction bases numbered 6, after V lost 7 bases and J lost 4 bases. CDR3 in amino acids: CASCREGATEAFF. CDR3 DNA: TGTGCCAGCTGCCGAGAGGGGGCCACTGAAGCTTTCTTT.

The rearrangement joins TRBV5-1 to TRBJ2-2; 8 positions match TRBD1. The V and J ends lost 4 bases and 2 bases, in that order; junction bases with no gene match: 7. Germline V CDR1 and CDR2: SGHRS, YFSETQ. This CDR3 comprises 16 residues. CDR3 in amino acids: CASSGQGVLNTGELFF. In DNA form, the CDR3 reads TGCGCCAGCAGCGGACAGGGTGTACTAAACACCGGGGAGCTGTTTTTT.

The gene calls are TRBV3-1 (or the pseudogene TRBV3-2) and TRBJ2-7, with 7 nucleotides matching TRBD2. Germline CDR1 LGHDT, CDR2 YNNKEL (reference sequence). The CDR3 is 17 amino acids. J was trimmed by 2 bases and V by 4 bases; bases with no gene match: 14. The CDR3 DNA follows: TGTGCCAGCAGCCGAAGTGCCGGGACTACAAAAACCTACGAGCAGTACTTC. Its protein is CASSRSAGTTKTYEQYF.

The chain employs TRBV18 and TRBJ2-3; 7 nucleotides align to TRBD2. Germline assignment: CDR1 KGHSH and CDR2 LQKENI. Unmatched junction bases numbered 6, after V lost 3 bases and J lost 3 bases. The CDR3 has 15 amino acids. The CDR3 DNA reads TGTGCCAGCTCACCCTACCAGGGAGGGACAGATACGCAGTATTTT. This translates into CASSPYQGGTDTQYF.

The V call is TRBV18, the J call TRBJ2-1; 8 bases map to TRBD2. V lost 6 bases to trimming and J lost 12 bases; unmatched junction nucleotides: 7. Germline V gene lookup returns CDR1 KGHSH and CDR2 LQKENI. CDR3 length: 12 amino acids. The CDR3 bases are TGTGCCAGCTCCCCGCGGGGGGAAGGGCAGTTCTTC. This sequence encodes CASSPRGEGQFF.

The V and J genes are TRBV5-6 and TRBJ1-4, with a weak D call TRBD1 (6 bases). The CDR3 extends over 10 amino acids. Looked up from germline, CDR1 is SGHDT and CDR2 is YYEEEE. CDR3 sequence: CDLGGEKLFF. In nucleotides, the CDR3 is TGTGACCTAGGGGGTGAAAAACTGTTTTTT.

This rearrangement joins TRBV5-1 to TRBJ2-3; 14 bases map to TRBD2. The CDR3 spans 16 residues. Unmatched junction bases numbered 6, after V lost 4 bases and J lost 5 bases. Germline loops: CDR1 SGHRS, CDR2 YFSETQ. The CDR3 region is CASSQRLAGGGDTQYF. DNA of the CDR3: TGCGCCAGCAGCCAGAGACTAGCGGGAGGGGGAGATACGCAGTATTTT. The variable domain in full, completed from reference TRBV5-1 and TRBJ2-3, reads KAGVTQTPRYLIKTRGQQVTLSCSPISGHRSVSWYQQTPGQGLQFLFEYFSETQRNKGNFPGRFSGRQFSNSRSEMNVSTLELGDSALYLCASSQRLAGGGDTQYFGPGTRLTVL.

The chain has TRBV5-1 and TRBJ1-5; D is undetermined. The CDR3 has 13 residues. V shed 3 bases and J shed 6 bases, with 10 bases lying between them. The V gene's germline CDR1 is SGHRS and CDR2 YFSETQ. The CDR3 nucleotides read TGCGCCAGCAGCTGGGGAGGTGGTCAGCCCCAGCATTTT. It encodes CASSWGGGQPQHF. Drawing the rest from reference TRBV5-1 and TRBJ1-5, the complete variable domain is KAGVTQTPRYLIKTRGQQVTLSCSPISGHRSVSWYQQTPGQGLQFLFEYFSETQRNKGNFPGRFSGRQFSNSRSEMNVSTLELGDSALYLCASSWGGGQPQHFGDGTRLSIL.

V and J are TRBV28 and TRBJ2-1; the D is unclear. Trimming stripped 9 bases from V and 8 bases from J, with 17 bases between. This CDR3 region has 13 residues. Germline loops: CDR1 MDHEN, CDR2 SYDVKM. The CDR3 is CARRVKRFDEQFF. The CDR3 coding sequence is TGTGCCAGAAGAGTTAAGAGGTTCGATGAGCAGTTCTTC.

The gene calls are TRBV19 and TRBJ1-1; TRBD1 matches 9 bases. J gave up 5 bases and V 6 bases, and 10 bases lay outside the gene matches. The germline gives CDR1 LNHDA, CDR2 SQIVND (reference sequence). CDR3 length equals 15 residues. In DNA form, the CDR3 reads TGTGCCAGTAGGATACAGGGGGCGCGAGAAACTGAAGCTTTCTTT. Translation: CASRIQGARETEAFF.

The gene calls are TRBV12-5 and TRBJ2-3; no clear D gene. Trimming removed 2 bases at V and 4 bases at J, with 13 bases between. CDR3 size: 15 residues. Germline CDR1 and CDR2: LGHNT and FRNRAP. The CDR3 DNA reads as TGTGCTAGTGGTTTGTCGACTCCCAACGCAGATACGCAGTATTTT. This gives the protein CASGLSTPNADTQYF.

The chain is built from TRBV11-2 and TRBJ2-6; tentative D call: TRBD2 (6 bases). This CDR3 is built from 18 residues. CDR1 is SGHAT and CDR2 is FQNNGV in the germline V gene. V lost 6 bases and J 0 bases, leaving 18 bases between the germline ends. The CDR3 region is CASRKIAAPNSGANVLTF. For the CDR3, the DNA is TGTGCCAGCAGAAAAATAGCGGCCCCAAACTCTGGGGCCAACGTCCTGACTTTC.

A single count supports this clone. The J gene is TRBJ1-1, the V gene TRBV11-3, with 10 bases that match TRBD1. The V gene's germline CDR1 is SGHNT and CDR2 YENEEA. V was pared by 1 base and J by 5 bases, with 7 bases of the junction left unmatched. The CDR3 is made up of 16 amino acids. The CDR3 nucleotides are TGTGCCAGCAGCTTAGGGGGACAGGGGAGTGGAACTGAAGCTTTCTTT. Translated: CASSLGGQGSGTEAFF. Looking up the rest from reference TRBV11-3 and TRBJ1-1 gives the full variable domain: EAGVVQSPRYKIIEKKQPVAFWCNPISGHNTLYWYLQNLGQGPELLIRYENEEAVDDSQLPKDRFSAERLKGVDSTLKIQPAELGDSAVYLCASSLGGQGSGTEAFFGQGTRLTVV.

The chain recombines TRBV7-9 with TRBJ1-1, with D possibly TRBD1 on 6 matching bases. The CDR3 spans 12 residues. Germline V CDR1 and CDR2: SEHNR, FQNEAQ (reference sequence). V was pared by 5 bases and J by 8 bases, with 12 bases between. CDR3 DNA sequence: TGTGCCAGCAGCCTAGTTCAGGGGGAAGCTTTCTTT. Translation gives CASSLVQGEAFF. Based on the CDR3 plus reference TRBV7-9 and TRBJ1-1, the full variable domain is DTGVSQNPRHKITKRGQNVTFRCDPISEHNRLYWYRQTLGQGPEFLTYFQNEAQLEKSRLLSDRFSAERPKGSFSTLEIQRTEQGDSAMYLCASSLVQGEAFFGQGTRLTVV.

V is TRBV11-2 and J is TRBJ2-1; 7 bases fit TRBD1. The CDR3 runs 16 residues. Germline CDR1 reads SGHAT; CDR2 reads FQNNGV. V gave up 5 bases and J gave up 4 bases; unmatched junction bases: 11. The DNA for the CDR3 is TGTGCCAGCAGCGATAGAGGGGGACAGTTGTACAATGAGCAGTTCTTC. Protein product: CASSDRGGQLYNEQFF.

This sequence joins TRBV18 and TRBJ1-2, with 9 nucleotides matching TRBD1. V trimming: 3 bases; J trimming: 8 bases; junction bases outside the gene matches: 10. The CDR3 loop spans 15 amino acids. Germline CDR1 reads KGHSH; CDR2 reads LQKENI. The CDR3 DNA reads as TGTGCCAGCTCACCCAGCTGGGACAGGGTAGACGGCTACACCTTC. Its translation: CASSPSWDRVDGYTF.

This chain connects TRBV9 to TRBJ2-5; 10 bases are shared with TRBD2. CDR3 length: 16 residues. The V gene end was trimmed by 0 bases and the J gene end by 5 bases; junction bases not matched to a gene: 7. Germline V lookup: CDR1 SGDLS, CDR2 YYNGEE. DNA for the CDR3: TGTGCCAGCAGCGTAGCCCTAGCGGGAGATATGGAGACCCAGTACTTC. Translating gives CASSVALAGDMETQYF.

The CDR3 region is CASSAGTGYGYTF. The CDR3 DNA reads TGTGCCAGCAGCGCCGGGACAGGGTATGGCTACACCTTC. The genes are TRBV5-4 and TRBJ1-2; 9 bases align to TRBD1. The CDR3 runs to 13 residues. Germline V gene sequence: CDR1 SGHNT, CDR2 YYREEE (reference sequence). V was clipped by 4 bases and J by 5 bases; unmatched bases: 3.

The sample holds one count of this clone. This chain links TRBV28 with TRBJ2-2; D uncertain. V lost 5 bases and J 2 bases, leaving 6 bases between the germline ends. From germline, CDR1 is MDHEN and CDR2 SYDVKM. The CDR3 length is 13 residues. The chain's CDR3 is CASSATNTGELFF. CDR3 DNA: TGTGCCAGCAGTGCGACAAACACCGGGGAGCTGTTTTTT.

The gene calls are TRBV18 and TRBJ2-5; D gene ambiguous. CDR3 length: 14 amino acids. The germline gives CDR1 KGHSH, CDR2 LQKENI. The V gene lost 4 bases and the J gene lost 3 bases, with 12 bases spanning the gap. The DNA of the CDR3 is TGTGCCAGCTCACTCTATGAGCTAAAAGAGACCCAGTACTTC. Translating gives CASSLYELKETQYF.

The J gene is TRBJ2-1, the V gene TRBV7-2, with unresolved D. V was clipped by 5 bases and J by 6 bases, with 8 bases between them. From germline, CDR1 is SGHTA and CDR2 FQGNSA. The CDR3 extends over 12 amino acids. For the CDR3, the DNA is TGTGCCAGCAGCCGCGGTCCCAATGAGCAGTTCTTC. It translates to CASSRGPNEQFF.

V is TRBV10-2 and J is TRBJ1-4; no clear D. The CDR3 runs to 16 residues. Germline CDR1 WSHSY, CDR2 SAAADI. V shed 3 bases and J shed 2 bases, with 13 bases lying between them. In DNA form, the CDR3 reads TGCGCCAGCAGTGATTTGGGCAGAGCCACTAATGAAAAACTGTTTTTT. It yields the protein CASSDLGRATNEKLFF.

The chain joins TRBV7-9 to TRBJ2-1; D perhaps matches TRBD2 (7 bases). V lost 7 bases, J lost 8 bases, and 18 bases lay in between. Germline-derived CDR1 and CDR2 are SEHNR and FQNEAQ (reference sequence). The CDR3 has 14 amino acids. CDR3 in DNA: TGTGCCAGCAATCTGGGGGGGCTCGGCGATGAGCAGTTCTTC. The encoded protein is CASNLGGLGDEQFF.

The V and J genes are TRBV7-2 and TRBJ2-1, with TRBD1 identical over 10 bases. The V gene's germline CDR1 is SGHTA and CDR2 FQGNSA. Trimming removed 4 bases from V and 7 bases from J; junction bases left unmatched: 7. This CDR3 is 15 amino acids long. CDR3 residues: CASSYPGTGANEQFF. CDR3 DNA: TGTGCCAGCAGCTACCCCGGGACAGGGGCGAATGAGCAGTTCTTC.